This record covers a single T cell receptor beta chain. Its antigen is not yet known. Base qualities were left out, and no much larger clone turns up one base away. The data were obtained in a study of long-term antiretroviral therapy in people with HIV (dated by TCRdb to between 2021 and 2023). About the study as a whole: The earliest samples were collected approximately a decade before the 2015 WHO recommendation for immediate ART, a period when ART was typically delayed until CD4 counts fell. Among the 25 to 35 participants with HIV, eleven were female. Test extractions of a monoclonal T-cell line alongside 33 polyclonal samples showed no cross-contamination during QIAcube processing. Whether ART initiation and durable HIV suppression were associated with changes in peripheral blood TRB repertoire composition and diversity was tested in a retrospective serial study. A total of around 190 cryopreserved PBMC samples came from around 30 adults with confirmed HIV infection and were collected serially over a mean of around 6 years (range 1-12). What the study reported, not specific to this receptor: ART initiation was associated with a significant increase in TRB diversity, but diversity stayed significantly below transplant donor controls even after long-term ART. Expanded TRB clones identified before ART initiation dominated the repertoire across all time points, though the dominance fluctuated and decreased in many PLHIV after ART. Because pre-ART samples had limited cell numbers, profiling was done on unsorted PBMC rather than on sorted CD4+ and CD8+ T cells. Since PBMC availability was limited, sequencing covered only the TCR beta chain, with no alpha chain pairing. The samples span the years 2004 to 2017, and the ART regimens used at that time may not be as effective as current regimens. Narrower CDR3 length ranges were observed in HIV repertoires than in controls, and an antigen-experienced repertoire with only a slight naive shift after ART was suggested by the network structure. Inferences about post-ART repertoire changes were limited because no data were available on ART adherence, viral resistance or therapy changes.

Participants were included only if at least one PBMC sample before ART initiation and at least two post-ART samples were available. All participants with HIV were treated in the United States of America. Before DNA extraction, cryopreserved samples of 1-10 million PBMC were thawed and then washed. At the time of the earliest PBMC sample, participants with HIV were aged between roughly 20 and 54 years. Each participant contributed PBMC samples from 1-4 timepoints before ART initiation and 2-8 timepoints after ART initiation, with a median of 7 samples. For every participant, serial HIV viral load, CD4+ T-cell count, ART history and demographic data were obtained. Genomic DNA was extracted from unsorted PBMC with a Qiagen kit on a QIAcube, with processing performed in batches of 12 samples. Sequencing of the TRB variable region was done with the immunoSEQ hsTCRB v3.0 assay at survey level resolution. TRB sequencing targeted a depth of about 35,000-50,000 T-cell genomes per sample. TRB libraries were pooled and sequenced on an Illumina MiSeq using a v3 150-cycle kit. On the study's bioinformatics: Repertoire analysis ran in R within a reproducible Nextflow workflow covering QC, data transformation and analysis. LymphoSeq2, an R package for exploring AIRR-Seq data, was used to implement custom analyses. A handful of samples that produced fewer than 5000 total TRB sequences were removed, so fewer than 200 HIV repertoires were analyzed. Among the approximately 190 HIV repertoires that were kept, around 60 were collected before ART initiation and more than 120 were collected after ART initiation. Repertoires were downsampled to 5000 TRB nucleotide sequences, and summary statistics were averaged over 100 downsampling iterations. Only TRB sequences with CDR3 regions of at least seven amino acids were retained for analysis. A Shannon entropy-derived clonality score and the Gini coefficient were used to measure diversity. Repertoire networks linked the top 5000 CDR3 amino acid sequences whenever two sequences differed by an edit distance of one. Antigen specificity groups and MHC restriction were predicted for TRB CDR3 amino acid sequences with GLIPH2. To flag known CMV, EBV, HIV or tissue antigen associations, CDR3 amino acid sequences were matched against VDJdb and McPAS-TCR. Pre-ART, post-ART and control groups were compared with Wilcoxon signed-rank tests and Holm-Bonferroni correction. TCRdb retrieved this table from immuneACCESS and kept in-frame rearrangements only. Not all clones are present; in checked studies, unresolved V genes account for under half, and no reason is known for the remainder. Clonal size and the V and J genes are those of that table, whereas D and trimming came from the DNA. The sample yields about 27,000 clones; approximately 85% were counted once. Jointly, the top ten make up roughly 15% of the sample.

Germline trimming amounts to 3 bases on V and 4 bases on J, with 8 as the count of junction bases outside the gene matches. The CDR3 numbers 18 residues from cysteine through phenylalanine. The CDR3 DNA has 54 bases and is translated from base 1. As encoded in the germline V gene, CDR1 is KGHSH while CDR2 is LQKENI. This sequence originates from a man aged 45-60 years with HIV. Recombination linked TRBV18 to TRBJ2-2; 13 bases in the middle match TRBD2. The source was unsorted PBMCs, collected 2.9 years after starting antiretroviral therapy. The CDR3 region reads CASSPQTRTSGGTGELFF. The DNA is as follows: TGTGCCAGCTCACCCCAAACCAGGACTAGCGGGGGCACCGGGGAGCTGTTTTTT.